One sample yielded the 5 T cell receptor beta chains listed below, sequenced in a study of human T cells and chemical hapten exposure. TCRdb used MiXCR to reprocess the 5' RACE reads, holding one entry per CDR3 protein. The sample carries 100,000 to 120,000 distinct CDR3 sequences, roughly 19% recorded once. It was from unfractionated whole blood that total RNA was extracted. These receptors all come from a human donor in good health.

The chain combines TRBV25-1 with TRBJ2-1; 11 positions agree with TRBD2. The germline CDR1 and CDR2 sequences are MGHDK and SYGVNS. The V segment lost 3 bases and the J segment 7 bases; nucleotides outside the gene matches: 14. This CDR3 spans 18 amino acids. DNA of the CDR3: TGTGCCAGCAGTGATTCCGGACTAGCGGGTTCCAGCTGGAATGAGCAGTTCTTC. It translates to CASSDSGLAGSSWNEQFF.

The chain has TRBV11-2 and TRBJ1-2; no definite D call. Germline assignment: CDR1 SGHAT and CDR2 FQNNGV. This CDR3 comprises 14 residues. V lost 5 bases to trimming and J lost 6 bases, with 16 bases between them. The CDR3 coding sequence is TGTGCCAGCAGCCCCGGAACGTCGTCTCATGGCTACACCTTC. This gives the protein CASSPGTSSHGYTF.

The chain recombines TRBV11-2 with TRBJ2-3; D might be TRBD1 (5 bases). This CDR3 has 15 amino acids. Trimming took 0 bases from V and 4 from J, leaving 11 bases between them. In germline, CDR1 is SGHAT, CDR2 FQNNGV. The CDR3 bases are TGTGCCAGCAGCTTAGAGGCAGGGTTCGCAGATACGCAGTATTTT. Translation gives CASSLEAGFADTQYF.

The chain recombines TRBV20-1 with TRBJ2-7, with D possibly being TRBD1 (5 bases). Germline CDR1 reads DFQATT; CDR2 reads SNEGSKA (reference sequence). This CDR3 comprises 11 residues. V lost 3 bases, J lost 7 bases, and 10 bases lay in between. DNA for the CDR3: TGCAGTGCTAGGGACATCAGGGAGCAGTACTTC. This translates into CSARDIREQYF.

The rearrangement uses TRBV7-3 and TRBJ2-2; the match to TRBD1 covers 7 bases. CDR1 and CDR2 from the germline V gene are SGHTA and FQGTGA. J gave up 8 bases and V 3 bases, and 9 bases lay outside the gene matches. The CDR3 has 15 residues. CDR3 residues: CASSLDRPGGGELFF. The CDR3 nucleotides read TGTGCCAGCAGCTTGGACAGGCCCGGCGGAGGGGAGCTGTTTTTT.